The 32 T cell receptor beta chains given below trace back to one sample, sequenced in a study of beta chain features in type 1 diabetes (dated 2018 in TCRdb). What the research found in general, with its limitations: In all four CD4+ subsets, TCRB CDR3 length was moderately but significantly shorter in type 1 diabetes patients.

Antigens for these TCRs are unknown. Libraries were built with the immunoSEQ multiplex PCR assay. The entire amount of isolated RNA was reverse transcribed using the High Capacity cDNA Reverse Transcription Kit, so the sequenced TCRB transcripts were expressed ones. Drawn from immuneACCESS, this table holds only the in-frame rearrangements with V and J called that TCRdb kept. Clones are partly lost; checked studies trace under half to an unresolved V gene and leave the rest unexplained. The sample table contains a few hundred thousand clones; only one count was recorded for 8% to 10% of them. In total, the top ten clones hold about 0.6% of the sample. Sequences were obtained from central memory CD4+ T cells from blood. These receptor sequences come from a man aged 25-40 years with type 1 diabetes.

This clone was seen only a few times. The chain couples TRBV5-1 to TRBJ2-5, with D perhaps matching TRBD1 (6 bases). The better agreement between TRBJ2-7 and the DNA end casts doubt on the J call. CDR1 and CDR2 from the germline V gene are SGHRS and YFSETQ. This CDR3 is 14 amino acids long. In DNA, the CDR3 is TGCGCCAGCAGCAGCCGACAGGCATCCTACGAGCAGTACTTC. Translating gives CASSSRQASYEQYF.

The chain couples TRBV12-5 to TRBJ2-1, with 8 bases fitting TRBD1. CDR1 and CDR2 from the germline V gene are LGHNT and FRNRAP. The CDR3 length is 15 residues. The V and J ends lost 7 bases and 6 bases, in that order; junction bases with no gene match: 11. CDR3 nucleotide sequence: TGTGCTAGTGCCCCCCGTCAGGGGGCATTCAATGAGCAGTTCTTC. It codes for CASAPRQGAFNEQFF. Using reference TRBV12-5 and TRBJ2-1 for the parts outside the CDR3, the full variable domain is DARVTQTPRHKVTEMGQEVTMRCQPILGHNTVFWYRQTMMQGLELLAYFRNRAPLDDSGMPKDRFSAEMPDATLATLKIQPSEPRDSAVYFCASAPRQGAFNEQFFGPGTRLTVL.

This clone occurred a few times. The CDR3 loop reads CASMGGPPPYEQYF. CDR3 DNA sequence: TGTGCCAGCATGGGTGGGCCCCCTCCCTACGAGCAGTACTTC. The rearrangement links TRBV2 to TRBJ2-7; no firm D call. The CDR3 loop spans 14 amino acids. The ends were cut back, 7 bases at V and 2 bases at J, with 15 bases in the middle. Per the germline V gene, CDR1 is SNHLY and CDR2 is FYNNEI. The variable domain in full, with the rest retrieved from reference TRBV2 and TRBJ2-7, is EPEVTQTPSHQVTQMGQEVILRCVPISNHLYFYWYRQILGQKVEFLVSFYNNEISEKSEIFDDQFSVERPDGSNFTLKIRSTKLEDSAMYFCASMGGPPPYEQYFGPGTRLTVT.

This clone turned up a few times. J is TRBJ2-7 and V is TRBV28, with D possibly being TRBD2 (6 bases). The length of the CDR3 is 14 residues. Germline loops: CDR1 MDHEN, CDR2 SYDVKM. The germline V and J ends were trimmed by 5 bases and 1 base, with 12 bases remaining between them. CDR3 in DNA: TGTGCCAGCAGTCCTGTCCTAGCGTCCTACGAGCAGTACTTC. Its protein product is CASSPVLASYEQYF.

This clone was found a few times. The V call is TRBV5-1, the J call TRBJ2-7; a weak D match, TRBD2 (6 bases). Germline V gene sequence: CDR1 SGHRS, CDR2 YFSETQ. V shed 1 base and J shed 6 bases, with 23 bases lying between them. This CDR3 is built from 17 residues. The CDR3 here is CASSLPSGGLATGEQYF. The DNA for the CDR3 is TGCGCCAGCAGCTTGCCGTCCGGGGGTCTAGCCACCGGCGAGCAGTACTTC.

V gene TRBV9 combines with J gene TRBJ2-7, with TRBD2 matching over 12 bases. The V gene's germline CDR1 is SGDLS and CDR2 YYNGEE. This CDR3 contains 16 residues. Trimming removed 3 bases from V and 3 bases from J; junction bases left unmatched: 7. CDR3 protein: CASSARLAGEVYEQYF. CDR3 DNA sequence: TGTGCCAGCAGCGCCCGACTAGCGGGAGAAGTCTACGAGCAGTACTTC.

V usage is TRBV20-1 and J usage is TRBJ2-3, with unresolved D. The germline V gene has CDR1 DFQATT and CDR2 SNEGSKA (reference sequence). The V end was cut by 5 bases, the J end by 6 bases, with 9 bases between. The CDR3 is 11 amino acids. The CDR3 sequence is CSAPRADTQYF. The CDR3, as DNA: TGCAGTGCTCCTCGGGCCGATACGCAGTATTTT.

This clone was seen a few times. The V and J genes are TRBV18 and TRBJ2-3, with a tentative D call TRBD1 (5 bases). Trimming left V 3 bases short and J 1 base short, with 20 bases between. CDR1 is KGHSH, CDR2 LQKENI, per germline. The CDR3 contains 18 residues. The chain's CDR3 is CASSPTPLRAAGTDTQYF. The CDR3 DNA is TGTGCCAGCTCACCTACCCCACTCAGGGCCGCCGGCACAGATACGCAGTATTTT.

This clone was seen more than once but under ten times. This chain links TRBV19 with TRBJ2-5; 9 positions match TRBD1. Germline CDR1 and CDR2: LNHDA and SQIVND (reference sequence). The CDR3 is 14 amino acids. Germline trimming cut 7 bases from V and 5 bases from J; bases unmatched to any gene: 8. CDR3 in amino acids: CASNNRGPGETQYF. DNA for the CDR3: TGTGCCAGTAATAACAGGGGGCCGGGGGAGACCCAGTACTTC.

This clone turned up a few times. This sequence joins TRBV7-9 and TRBJ1-5; D not resolved. V was cut by 5 bases and J by 3 bases, with 11 bases left in between. CDR1 SEHNR and CDR2 FQNEAQ come from the germline V gene (reference sequence). The CDR3 has 14 residues. Here the CDR3 reads CASSADGDNQPQHF. The CDR3 DNA reads TGTGCCAGCAGCGCAGACGGAGACAATCAGCCCCAGCATTTT.

The CDR3 loop reads CASSRQANTGELFF. The CDR3 DNA follows: TGCGCCAGCAGCCGACAGGCAAACACCGGGGAGCTGTTTTTT. This chain uses TRBV4-1 with TRBJ2-2; the D gene is possibly TRBD1 (6 bases). Germline V CDR1 and CDR2: MGHRA, YSYEKL. The CDR3 length is 14 residues. Trimming took off 4 bases at V and 2 bases at J, with 8 bases between the two ends.

V usage is TRBV7-2 and J usage is TRBJ2-3; D gene ambiguous. The CDR3 length is 12 residues. Trimming removed 6 bases from V and 7 bases from J, with 11 bases in between. CDR1 and CDR2 from the germline V gene are SGHTA and FQGNSA. The CDR3: CASSTDSNTQYF. DNA of the CDR3: TGTGCCAGCAGTACTGACTCCAATACGCAGTATTTT.

This sequence joins TRBV27 and TRBJ1-2, with 7 bases aligning to TRBD1. Unmatched junction bases numbered 17, after V lost 0 bases and J lost 4 bases. Germline values: CDR1 MNHEY, CDR2 SMNVEV (reference sequence). The CDR3 has 19 residues. The DNA for the CDR3 is TGTGCCAGCAGTTTATCGGTTAGTTACAGGGGCGGTTTTACCTATGGCTACACCTTC. Translated: CASSLSVSYRGGFTYGYTF.

J is TRBJ2-3 and V is TRBV5-4, with 7 bases aligning to TRBD2. The CDR3 covers 15 residues. Looked up from germline, CDR1 is SGHNT and CDR2 is YYREEE (reference sequence). Germline trimming cut 4 bases from V and 2 bases from J; bases unmatched to any gene: 7. In DNA form, the CDR3 reads TGTGCCAGCAGCCCCGGGACTACTATCACAGATACGCAGTATTTT. Protein sequence: CASSPGTTITDTQYF.

The genes are TRBV7-2 and TRBJ2-7; D ambiguous. Germline V gives CDR1 SGHTA, CDR2 FQGNSA. The CDR3 is 14 residues long. V lost 5 bases and J 4 bases, leaving 15 bases between the germline ends. CDR3 protein: CASSADQYLYEQYF. In DNA, the CDR3 is TGTGCCAGCAGCGCCGACCAATACCTATACGAGCAGTACTTC.

Notes on this clone: Other nucleotide sequences in the sample specify the same CDR3. This chain uses TRBV6-6 with TRBJ1-1; 7 bases match TRBD1. There are 15 residues in the CDR3. Germline V gives CDR1 MNHNY, CDR2 SVGAGI (reference sequence). The ends lost 5 bases at V and 0 bases at J; junction bases unmatched: 6. The CDR3 bases are TGTGCCAGCAGTCGGGGACAGACAATGAACACTGAAGCTTTCTTT. Residues: CASSRGQTMNTEAFF.

The chain joins TRBV5-1 to TRBJ1-1; TRBD1 matches 7 bases. Germline V gene sequence: CDR1 SGHRS, CDR2 YFSETQ. Losses at the gene ends were 2 bases for V and 4 bases for J; bases not matched to a gene: 8. This CDR3 has 15 amino acids. The CDR3 nucleotides read TGCGCCAGCAGCTTAAATCTTGACAGGGCCACTGAAGCTTTCTTT. This codes for CASSLNLDRATEAFF.

The chain links TRBV15 to TRBJ2-7, with D unclear. Deletions cut 7 bases from V and 2 bases from J, with 12 bases between. Germline CDR1 LNHNV, CDR2 YYDKDF (reference sequence). CDR3 length equals 13 residues. CDR3 in DNA: TGTGCCACCATACCTAGGAATCCCTACGAGCAGTACTTC. As protein: CATIPRNPYEQYF.

This chain uses TRBV7-3 with TRBJ2-3; D perhaps matches TRBD1 (6 bases). This CDR3 comprises 14 residues. Trimming took 6 bases from V and 1 from J, leaving 11 bases between them. Per germline, CDR1 SGHTA and CDR2 FQGTGA. The CDR3 loop reads CASRSPGGTDTQYF. The DNA for the CDR3 is TGTGCCAGCAGGTCTCCAGGGGGCACAGATACGCAGTATTTT.

This clone has just a few counts. Distinct nucleotide sequences in the sample also encode this CDR3. The genes are TRBV5-1 and TRBJ2-7; tentative D call: TRBD1 (6 bases). Per germline, CDR1 SGHRS and CDR2 YFSETQ. V dropped 0 bases and J dropped 2 bases, with 9 bases sitting between them. CDR3 length equals 14 residues. CDR3 loop: CASSLVGGPYEQYF. The CDR3 nucleotides are TGCGCCAGCAGCTTGGTTGGGGGCCCCTACGAGCAGTACTTC.

This chain connects TRBV15 to TRBJ2-5; D is uncertain. The V end was cut by 0 bases, the J end by 7 bases, with 12 bases between. Germline CDR1 is LNHNV and CDR2 is YYDKDF (reference sequence). CDR3 length: 14 amino acids. The CDR3 reads CATSRDLVSLTQYF. The CDR3 nucleotides read TGTGCCACCAGCAGAGATCTCGTCAGTTTGACCCAGTACTTC.

This clone was counted a few times. The genes are TRBV5-6 and TRBJ2-3; D is uncertain. V lost 4 bases and J 4 bases, leaving 10 bases between the germline ends. Germline CDR1 SGHDT, CDR2 YYEEEE. The CDR3 totals 13 residues. The CDR3 sequence: CASSPPLADTQYF. The CDR3 bases are TGTGCCAGCAGCCCCCCACTTGCAGATACGCAGTATTTT.

The chain couples TRBV11-1 to TRBJ2-2; 9 bases are shared with TRBD1. V shed 6 bases, J shed 5 bases, and the junction held 4 bases outside the gene matches. This CDR3 has 14 residues. The germline V gene encodes CDR1 SGHAT and CDR2 FQDESV (reference sequence). The CDR3 is CASRQGAGTGELFF. For the CDR3, the DNA is TGTGCCAGCAGACAGGGGGCGGGGACCGGGGAGCTGTTTTTT.

This clone showed up just a few times. The chain links TRBV5-4 to TRBJ1-5, with 10 bases that match TRBD1. The CDR3 totals 15 residues. V lost 4 bases to trimming and J lost 4 bases; unmatched junction nucleotides: 5. Looked up from germline, CDR1 is SGHNT and CDR2 is YYREEE (reference sequence). CDR3 sequence: CASSKGTGANQPQHF. In DNA form, the CDR3 reads TGTGCCAGCAGCAAAGGGACAGGGGCTAATCAGCCCCAGCATTTT.

Only a few counts were recorded for this clone. The CDR3 region has the DNA TGTGCTAGTGGTCTGGGACAGGTATGGGAGACCCAGTACTTC. Its protein product is CASGLGQVWETQYF. The chain combines TRBV12-5 with TRBJ2-5; the match to TRBD1 covers 8 bases. This CDR3 is 14 amino acids long. The V gene end was trimmed by 5 bases and the J gene end by 5 bases; junction bases not matched to a gene: 7. CDR1 is LGHNT and CDR2 is FRNRAP in the germline V gene.

The sample holds a few counts of this clone. The genes are TRBV4-1 and TRBJ1-4, with D possibly being TRBD1 (5 bases). The CDR3 totals 14 residues. V lost 0 bases and J lost 10, with 12 bases in between. Germline CDR1 MGHRA, CDR2 YSYEKL. Written as DNA, the CDR3 is TGCGCCAGCAGCCAAGAGCACAGGTCAGGAAAACTGTTTTTT. Translating gives CASSQEHRSGKLFF.

This clone was seen ten or more times. The gene calls are TRBV5-4 and TRBJ2-1; TRBD2 matches at 8 bases. After removal of 4 bases from V and 7 bases from J, the junction contained 10 bases not matched to a gene. CDR1 SGHNT and CDR2 YYREEE come from the germline V gene (reference sequence). This CDR3 contains 15 residues. The CDR3 is CASSPSSGSVNEQFF. The CDR3 coding sequence is TGTGCCAGCAGCCCCTCAAGCGGGAGTGTAAATGAGCAGTTCTTC.

The genes are TRBV7-9 and TRBJ2-7; 11 bases match TRBD2. J was trimmed by 6 bases and V by 8 bases; bases with no gene match: 18. Per the germline V gene, CDR1 is SEHNR and CDR2 is FQNEAQ (reference sequence). The CDR3 extends over 17 amino acids. The CDR3 is CASGGASGRLTVSEQYF. The CDR3 DNA is TGTGCCAGCGGCGGGGCTAGCGGGAGGTTGACTGTCTCCGAGCAGTACTTC. Full variable domain (outside the CDR3, taken from reference TRBV7-9 and TRBJ2-7): DTGVSQNPRHKITKRGQNVTFRCDPISEHNRLYWYRQTLGQGPEFLTYFQNEAQLEKSRLLSDRFSAERPKGSFSTLEIQRTEQGDSAMYLCASGGASGRLTVSEQYFGPGTRLTVT.

A few counts support this clone. The chain combines TRBV6-1 with TRBJ2-3, with 7 bases lining up with TRBD1. The V gene's germline CDR1 is MNHNS and CDR2 SASEGT. CDR3 length equals 13 residues. With V trimmed by 6 bases and J by 4 bases, 4 bases remained unmatched. In DNA form, the CDR3 reads TGTGCCAGCAGACCGACAGGGCCAGATACGCAGTATTTT. Its protein is CASRPTGPDTQYF.

The chain employs TRBV6-5 and TRBJ2-2, with D uncertain. V was trimmed by 6 bases and J by 0 bases, leaving 11 bases between them. CDR3 length equals 15 residues. The germline V gene has CDR1 MNHEY and CDR2 SVGAGI. Here the CDR3 reads CASSRYSSNTGELFF. CDR3 bases: TGTGCCAGCAGCCGTTATTCATCGAACACCGGGGAGCTGTTTTTT.

V is TRBV11-3 and J is TRBJ2-1; no reliable D call. Trimming took 6 bases from V and 0 from J, leaving 6 bases between them. Germline CDR1 and CDR2: SGHNT and YENEEA. The CDR3 consists of 13 residues. The CDR3 DNA reads TGTGCCAGCAGTTCAAGCTCCTACAATGAGCAGTTCTTC. Its translation is CASSSSSYNEQFF.

This clone was seen only a few times. The gene calls are TRBV5-1 and TRBJ2-7; 8 nucleotides line up with TRBD1. Germline V gene data show CDR1 as SGHRS and CDR2 as YFSETQ. J was trimmed by 3 bases and V by 4 bases; bases with no gene match: 9. This CDR3 has 15 amino acids. CDR3 sequence reads: CASSLDRDRSYEQYF. The CDR3 nucleotides read TGCGCCAGCAGCCTTGACCGGGACAGGAGCTACGAGCAGTACTTC.